The 7 T cell receptor beta chains given below trace back to one sample, sequenced in a study of beta chain features in type 1 diabetes. Findings of the study overall: Researchers report that Type 1 diabetes patients had moderately but significantly shorter TCRB CDR3s across all four CD4+ subsets.

The investigators reverse transcribed all of the isolated RNA, so they sequenced expressed TCRB transcripts. This table comes from immunoSEQ multiplex PCR, and its TCRdb copy is limited to in-frame clones, with some not included. The sample consists of 600,000 or so clones, over 11% of them appearing once. Their antigens remain unidentified. Sequencing was carried out using naive CD4+ T cells from blood. The receptors were gathered from a man aged 18 to 30 with type 1 diabetes.

This clone occurred a few times. The chain has TRBV9 and TRBJ2-6; D is possibly TRBD2 (6 bases). The CDR3 covers 14 residues. Trimming stripped 4 bases from V and 8 bases from J, with 13 bases between. The germline V gene has CDR1 SGDLS and CDR2 YYNGEE. Here the CDR3 reads CASSLTEGPNVLTF. The CDR3 nucleotides are TGTGCCAGCAGCCTGACGGAGGGGCCCAACGTCCTGACTTTC.

This clone was seen a few times. V usage is TRBV7-2 and J usage is TRBJ2-1; perhaps D is TRBD1 or TRBD2 (5 bases each). This CDR3 is built from 15 residues. Deletions cut 4 bases from V and 0 bases from J, with 10 bases between. In germline, CDR1 is SGHTA, CDR2 FQGNSA. The CDR3: CASSSAGSSYNEQFF. In DNA, the CDR3 is TGTGCCAGCAGCTCAGCAGGGAGCTCCTACAATGAGCAGTTCTTC.

This clone has more than one count but fewer than ten. The chain uses TRBV5-6 and TRBJ1-1; D is unclear. Per the germline V gene, CDR1 is SGHDT and CDR2 is YYEEEE. Between the trimmed V and J ends, which lost 0 bases and 0 bases, there was a span of 9 bases. This CDR3 comprises 15 residues. DNA for the CDR3: TGTGCCAGCAGCTTGGGGGGATGGCTGAACACTGAAGCTTTCTTT. This codes for CASSLGGWLNTEAFF.

The genes are TRBV11-2 and TRBJ1-2; D is uncertain. This CDR3 comprises 16 residues. Germline CDR1 and CDR2: SGHAT and FQNNGV. Trimming stripped 0 bases from V and 8 bases from J, with 19 bases between. DNA of the CDR3: TGTGCCAGCAGCTTAGATCGGGAGGACCCGTCTGGAGGCTACACCTTC. It specifies CASSLDREDPSGGYTF.

With regard to this clone: This sample includes further DNA sequences coding for the same CDR3. The chain combines TRBV11-3 with TRBJ2-2; D is undetermined. This CDR3 has 13 amino acids. Looked up from germline, CDR1 is SGHNT and CDR2 is YENEEA. Trimming pared 3 bases from V and 3 bases from J, leaving 5 bases between. The chain's CDR3 is CASSLQDTGELFF. CDR3 coding DNA: TGTGCCAGCAGCTTGCAGGACACCGGGGAGCTGTTTTTT. Drawing the rest from reference TRBV11-3 and TRBJ2-2, the complete variable domain is EAGVVQSPRYKIIEKKQPVAFWCNPISGHNTLYWYLQNLGQGPELLIRYENEEAVDDSQLPKDRFSAERLKGVDSTLKIQPAELGDSAVYLCASSLQDTGELFFGEGSRLTVL.

This clone was detected only a few times. The chain uses TRBV29-1 and TRBJ2-2, with D tentatively TRBD1 (5 bases). The V gene lost 6 bases and the J gene lost 6 bases, with 14 bases spanning the gap. Germline V lookup: CDR1 SQVTM, CDR2 ANQGSEA. The CDR3 is 13 residues long. CDR3 protein: CSVYARTPGELFF. CDR3 nucleotide sequence: TGCAGCGTGTATGCCCGGACACCCGGGGAGCTGTTTTTT.

The chain joins TRBV10-3 to TRBJ1-3, with unresolved D. This CDR3 region has 13 residues. CDR1 is ENHRY, CDR2 SYGVKD, per germline. Trimming shortened V by 7 bases and J by 4 bases, and 11 bases separated the two germline ends. Here the CDR3 reads CAINPAAGNTIYF. The CDR3 region has the DNA TGTGCCATCAACCCCGCGGCCGGAAACACCATATATTTT.